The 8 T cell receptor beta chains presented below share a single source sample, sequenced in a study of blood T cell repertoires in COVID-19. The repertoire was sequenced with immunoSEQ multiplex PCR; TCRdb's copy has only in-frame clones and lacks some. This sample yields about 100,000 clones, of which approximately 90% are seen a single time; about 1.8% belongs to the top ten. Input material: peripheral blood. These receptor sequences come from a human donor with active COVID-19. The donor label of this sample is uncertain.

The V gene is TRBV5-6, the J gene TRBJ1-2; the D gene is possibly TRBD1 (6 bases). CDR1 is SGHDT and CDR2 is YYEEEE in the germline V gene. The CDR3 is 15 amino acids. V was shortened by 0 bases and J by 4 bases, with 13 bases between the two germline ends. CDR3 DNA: TGTGCCAGCAGCTTGGGTCGGATGGACAGCTATGGCTACACCTTC. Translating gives CASSLGRMDSYGYTF.

CDR3 sequence (DNA): TGTGCCACCAGTGGGGGCCTCGCCACCGGGGAGCTGTTTTTT. It is translated as CATSGGLATGELFF. The rearrangement uses TRBV24-1 and TRBJ2-2; perhaps TRBD1 as D (5 bases). Deletions cut 5 bases from V and 4 bases from J, with 10 bases between. Germline CDR1 and CDR2: KGHDR and SFDVKD. CDR3 length: 14 residues.

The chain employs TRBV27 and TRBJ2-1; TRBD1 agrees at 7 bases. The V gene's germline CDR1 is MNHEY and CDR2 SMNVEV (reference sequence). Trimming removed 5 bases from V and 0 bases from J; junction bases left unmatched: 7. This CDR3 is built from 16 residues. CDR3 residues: CASSPGTASSYNEQFF. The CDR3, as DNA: TGTGCCAGCAGTCCGGGGACAGCCAGCTCCTACAATGAGCAGTTCTTC.

Here the CDR3 DNA reads TGTGCCAGCGGCTTTCAGTTGAACACTGAAGCTTTCTTT. Amino acids: CASGFQLNTEAFF. The genes are TRBV3-1 (or the pseudogene TRBV3-2) and TRBJ1-1; the D is unclear. Germline-derived CDR1 and CDR2 are LGHDT and YNNKEL (reference sequence). The CDR3 spans 13 residues. Between the trimmed V and J ends, which lost 8 bases and 0 bases, there was a span of 10 bases.

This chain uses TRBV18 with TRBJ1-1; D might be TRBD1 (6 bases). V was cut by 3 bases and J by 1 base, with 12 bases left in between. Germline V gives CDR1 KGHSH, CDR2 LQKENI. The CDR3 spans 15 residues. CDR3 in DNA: TGTGCCAGCTCACCCGTTGGGGGCGAGAACACTGAAGCTTTCTTT. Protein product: CASSPVGGENTEAFF.

For the CDR3, the DNA is TGCGCCAGCAGCCCGCCGGGACAGGGATTCAACGAGCAGTACTTC. This translates into CASSPPGQGFNEQYF. The rearrangement joins TRBV5-1 to TRBJ2-7; 9 positions agree with TRBD1. CDR1 and CDR2 from the germline V gene are SGHRS and YFSETQ. V was clipped by 4 bases and J by 5 bases; unmatched bases: 10. This CDR3 contains 15 residues.

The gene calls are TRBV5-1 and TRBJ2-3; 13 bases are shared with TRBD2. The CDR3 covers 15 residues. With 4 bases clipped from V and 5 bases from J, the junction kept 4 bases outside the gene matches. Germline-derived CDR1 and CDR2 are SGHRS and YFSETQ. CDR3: CASSGTSGAGDTQYF. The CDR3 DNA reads TGCGCCAGCAGCGGGACTAGCGGGGCTGGAGATACGCAGTATTTT.

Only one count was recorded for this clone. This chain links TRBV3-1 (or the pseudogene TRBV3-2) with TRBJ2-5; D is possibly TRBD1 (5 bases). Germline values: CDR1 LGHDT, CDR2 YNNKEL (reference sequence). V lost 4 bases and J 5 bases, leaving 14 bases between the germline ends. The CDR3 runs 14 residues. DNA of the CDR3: TGTGCCAGCAGCCGGGCAGGGTTCGGCGAGACCCAGTACTTC. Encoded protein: CASSRAGFGETQYF.